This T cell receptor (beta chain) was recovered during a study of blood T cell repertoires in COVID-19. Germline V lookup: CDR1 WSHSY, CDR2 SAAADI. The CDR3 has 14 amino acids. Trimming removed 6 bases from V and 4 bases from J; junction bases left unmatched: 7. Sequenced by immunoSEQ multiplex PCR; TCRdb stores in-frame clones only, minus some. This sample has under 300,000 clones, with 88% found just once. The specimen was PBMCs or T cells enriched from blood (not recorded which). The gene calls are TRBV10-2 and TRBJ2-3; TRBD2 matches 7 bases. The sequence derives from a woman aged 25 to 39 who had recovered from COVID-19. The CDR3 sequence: CASRGGLRADTQYF. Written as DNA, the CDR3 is TGCGCCAGCAGGGGGGGACTAAGAGCAGATACGCAGTATTTT.